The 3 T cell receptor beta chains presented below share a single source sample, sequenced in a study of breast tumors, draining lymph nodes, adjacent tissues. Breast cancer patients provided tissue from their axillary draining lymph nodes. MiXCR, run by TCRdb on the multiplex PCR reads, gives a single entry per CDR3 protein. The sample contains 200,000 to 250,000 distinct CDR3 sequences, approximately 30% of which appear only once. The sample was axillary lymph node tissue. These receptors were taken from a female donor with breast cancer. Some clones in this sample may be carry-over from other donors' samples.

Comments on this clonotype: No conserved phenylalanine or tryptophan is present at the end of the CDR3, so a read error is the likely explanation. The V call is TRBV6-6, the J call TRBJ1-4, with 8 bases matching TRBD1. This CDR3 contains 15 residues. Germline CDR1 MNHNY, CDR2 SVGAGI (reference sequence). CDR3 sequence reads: CASSTDRGLNEELFL. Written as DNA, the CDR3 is TGTGCCAGCAGTACCGACAGGGGACTGAATGAAGAACTGTTTCTT.

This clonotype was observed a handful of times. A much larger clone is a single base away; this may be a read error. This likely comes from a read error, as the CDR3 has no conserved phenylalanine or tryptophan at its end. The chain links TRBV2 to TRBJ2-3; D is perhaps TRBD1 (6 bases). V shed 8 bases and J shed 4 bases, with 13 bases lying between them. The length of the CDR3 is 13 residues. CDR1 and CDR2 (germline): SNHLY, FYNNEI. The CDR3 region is CASGQTGSDTQYL. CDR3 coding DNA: TGTGCCAGCGGCCAAACAGGGTCAGATACGCAGTATCTT.

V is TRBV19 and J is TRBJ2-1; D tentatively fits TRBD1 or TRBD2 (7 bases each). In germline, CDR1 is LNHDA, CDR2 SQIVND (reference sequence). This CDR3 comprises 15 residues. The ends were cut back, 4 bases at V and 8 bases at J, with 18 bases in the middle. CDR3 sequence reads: CASSSRDRLAYEQFF. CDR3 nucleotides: TGTGCCAGTAGTAGCCGGGACAGACTAGCCTATGAGCAGTTCTTC.